One sample yielded the 26 T cell receptor beta chains listed below, sequenced in a study of cytomegalovirus exposure and HLA in healthy donors. In the PCR, 60 Vbeta and 13 Jbeta primers were used. Method: immunoSEQ multiplex PCR; TCRdb's copy keeps in-frame clones and lacks some. Of around 200,000 clones listed, around 79% are singletons. Sequencing input: PBMCs. These receptor sequences come from a male donor in good health and CMV-seronegative.

CDR3 loop: CASSFASGFINEQFF. Written as DNA, the CDR3 is TGTGCCAGCAGCTTTGCTAGCGGATTTATTAATGAGCAGTTCTTC. The chain employs TRBV9 and TRBJ2-1, with 7 bases identical to TRBD2. V lost 4 bases and J lost 7; bases outside the gene matches: 11. This CDR3 is 15 amino acids long. Germline V gene data show CDR1 as SGDLS and CDR2 as YYNGEE. The variable domain in full, with the rest retrieved from reference TRBV9 and TRBJ2-1, is DSGVTQTPKHLITATGQRVTLRCSPRSGDLSVYWYQQSLDQGLQFLIQYYNGEERAKGNILERFSAQQFPDLHSELNLSSLELGDSALYFCASSFASGFINEQFFGPGTRLTVL.

The chain joins TRBV7-3 to TRBJ2-7; D is perhaps TRBD2 (6 bases). The V end was cut by 5 bases, the J end by 2 bases, with 16 bases between. This CDR3 is 15 amino acids long. Germline CDR1 reads SGHTA; CDR2 reads FQGTGA. CDR3 bases: TGTGCCAGCAGCCACCCGGGACTCAGGACCTACGAGCAGTACTTC. Its translation is CASSHPGLRTYEQYF.

The chain is built from TRBV6-5 and TRBJ2-2, with D unclear. Trimming left V 5 bases short and J 6 bases short, with 10 bases between. Germline V gives CDR1 MNHEY, CDR2 SVGAGI. The CDR3 contains 13 residues. CDR3 amino acids: CASSLSPSGELFF. CDR3 bases: TGTGCCAGCAGTCTTAGTCCCTCCGGGGAGCTGTTTTTT.

The CDR3 DNA sequence: TGTGCCAGTACCCACAGGGGCACCGGGGAGCTGTTTTTT. It yields the protein CASTHRGTGELFF. The chain has TRBV19 and TRBJ2-2, with TRBD1 identical over 7 bases. Germline V gene data show CDR1 as LNHDA and CDR2 as SQIVND (reference sequence). Trimming took 7 bases from V and 4 from J; bases not matched to a gene: 3. This CDR3 is 13 amino acids long.

There are a few counts of this clone. The chain joins TRBV19 to TRBJ1-1; TRBD1 matches at 9 bases. Germline V gene data show CDR1 as LNHDA and CDR2 as SQIVND (reference sequence). This CDR3 spans 15 amino acids. V gave up 10 bases and J gave up 3 bases; unmatched junction bases: 12. The CDR3 spells CATTGGGSLDTEAFF. The CDR3 DNA reads TGTGCCACGACAGGGGGTGGAAGTCTGGACACTGAAGCTTTCTTT.

V gene TRBV2 combines with J gene TRBJ1-5; 7 positions match TRBD1. V gave up 6 bases and J gave up 0 bases; unmatched junction bases: 17. From germline, CDR1 is SNHLY and CDR2 FYNNEI. This CDR3 spans 19 amino acids. This chain's CDR3 is CASRGVDRVVPASNQPQHF. In DNA, the CDR3 is TGTGCCAGCAGGGGGGTTGACAGGGTGGTGCCAGCTAGCAATCAGCCCCAGCATTTT.

The chain recombines TRBV10-1 with TRBJ2-7, with a tentative D call TRBD1 (7 bases). CDR1 is WNHNN, CDR2 SYGVQD, per germline (reference sequence). The CDR3 spans 16 residues. Trimming shortened V by 0 bases and J by 2 bases, and 14 bases separated the two germline ends. The CDR3 coding sequence is TGCGCCAGCAGTGAGTCGGCAGGGGGGCCTACCTACGAGCAGTACTTC. It yields the protein CASSESAGGPTYEQYF.

The V call is TRBV19, the J call TRBJ2-7, with TRBD2 as a possible D gene (5 bases). The CDR3 covers 13 residues. V dropped 8 bases and J dropped 0 bases, with 11 bases sitting between them. Germline loops: CDR1 LNHDA, CDR2 SQIVND (reference sequence). CDR3 sequence reads: CASGWGDSYEQYF. In DNA, the CDR3 is TGTGCCAGTGGTTGGGGAGACTCCTACGAGCAGTACTTC.

This chain connects TRBV7-2 to TRBJ2-5; tentative D call: TRBD2 (5 bases). V lost 6 bases and J 2 bases, leaving 13 bases between the germline ends. CDR1 is SGHTA and CDR2 is FQGNSA in the germline V gene. The CDR3 spans 14 residues. The CDR3 region is CASRMDWGQETQYF. The CDR3, as DNA: TGTGCCAGCAGAATGGACTGGGGACAAGAGACCCAGTACTTC.

V gene TRBV28 combines with J gene TRBJ2-2; D ambiguous. The germline V and J ends were trimmed by 5 bases and 6 bases, with 10 bases remaining between them. The V gene's germline CDR1 is MDHEN and CDR2 SYDVKM. This CDR3 region has 13 residues. The DNA of the CDR3 is TGTGCCAGCAGTGTCAGGAATCCCGGGGAGCTGTTTTTT. Encoded protein: CASSVRNPGELFF.

This clone was detected only once. This rearrangement joins TRBV7-3 to TRBJ1-2; no firm D call. Trimming pared 4 bases from V and 2 bases from J, leaving 11 bases between. In germline, CDR1 is SGHTA, CDR2 FQGTGA. The CDR3 is 14 residues long. For the CDR3, the DNA is TGTGCCAGCAGCTCCGGAGGGAGCAACTATGGCTACACCTTC. This encodes CASSSGGSNYGYTF.

This chain joins TRBV19 and TRBJ1-2, with TRBD1 matching over 9 bases. Per the germline V gene, CDR1 is LNHDA and CDR2 is SQIVND (reference sequence). This CDR3 is 14 amino acids long. The junction had 5 bases not matched to a gene; V was cut back by 5 bases and J by 4 bases. CDR3: CASSLGTGIYGYTF. In DNA, the CDR3 is TGTGCCAGTAGTCTCGGGACAGGGATCTATGGCTACACCTTC.

This sequence joins TRBV4-2 and TRBJ1-6; D is unclear. The V end lost 3 bases, the J end lost 4 bases, and 10 bases lay between the germline ends. The CDR3 runs 15 residues. The germline V gene encodes CDR1 LGHNA and CDR2 YNFKEQ. CDR3 bases: TGTGCCAGCAGCCAGGCCGGGATTTATAATTCACCCCTCCACTTT. Protein sequence: CASSQAGIYNSPLHF.

J is TRBJ2-7 and V is TRBV5-1; a weak D match, TRBD1 (6 bases). CDR3 length: 13 residues. CDR1 is SGHRS, CDR2 YFSETQ, per germline. Trimming cost V 5 bases and J 4 bases, with 13 bases left between them. The DNA for the CDR3 is TGCGCCAGCAGAAATACAGGGAGTTACGAGCAGTACTTC. It is translated as CASRNTGSYEQYF.

This clone came up once. This chain joins TRBV5-1 and TRBJ2-1; D call uncertain. CDR1 and CDR2 (germline): SGHRS, YFSETQ. The CDR3 covers 11 residues. The V end was cut by 7 bases, the J end by 8 bases, with 10 bases between. The CDR3 here is CASSQDHEQFF. The CDR3 DNA reads TGCGCCAGCTCCCAGGATCATGAGCAGTTCTTC.

This clone occurred a few times. The CDR3 nucleotides read TGCGCCAGCAGCTTGGTAATAACAGGGGCCTCCTACGAGCAGTACTTC. This encodes CASSLVITGASYEQYF. The V call is TRBV5-1, the J call TRBJ2-7; 7 positions agree with TRBD1. The ends lost 0 bases at V and 0 bases at J; junction bases unmatched: 6. CDR1 is SGHRS, CDR2 YFSETQ, per germline. The CDR3 has 16 amino acids.

This clone was seen once. CDR3 protein: CASSLGTGNGYTF. CDR3 sequence (DNA): TGTGCCAGCAGTTTGGGGACAGGGAATGGCTACACCTTC. V and J are TRBV28 and TRBJ1-2; 9 bases are a match to TRBD1. J was trimmed by 6 bases and V by 3 bases; bases with no gene match: 2. The germline V gene has CDR1 MDHEN and CDR2 SYDVKM. CDR3 length: 13 amino acids.

This clone showed up just a few times. The V gene is TRBV29-1, the J gene TRBJ2-1; 10 nucleotides match TRBD1. V shed 7 bases and J 6 bases; nucleotides not matched to a gene: 6. This CDR3 is 13 amino acids long. Germline lookup yields CDR1 SQVTM and CDR2 ANQGSEA. CDR3 region: CSAGGQGPNEQFF. In DNA form, the CDR3 reads TGCAGCGCCGGGGGACAGGGGCCCAATGAGCAGTTCTTC.

CDR3 sequence reads: CASSLWTGGSSGANVLTF. The CDR3 DNA reads as TGCGCCAGCAGCCTATGGACAGGGGGGTCGTCTGGGGCCAACGTCCTGACTTTC. This sequence joins TRBV5-1 and TRBJ2-6, with TRBD1 matching over 10 bases. The ends lost 4 bases at V and 1 base at J; junction bases unmatched: 8. The CDR3 extends over 18 amino acids. Germline-derived CDR1 and CDR2 are SGHRS and YFSETQ.

CDR3 DNA: TGTGCCAGCAGTATAGGCAGGGGGTGGACTGAAGCTTTCTTT. It codes for CASSIGRGWTEAFF. This sequence joins TRBV2 and TRBJ1-1, with 7 bases identical to TRBD1. The CDR3 length is 14 residues. Germline CDR1 is SNHLY and CDR2 is FYNNEI. V lost 5 bases to trimming and J lost 5 bases; unmatched junction nucleotides: 8.

The chain employs TRBV4-3 and TRBJ2-2; 7 bases are a match to TRBD1. The CDR3 sequence is 16 residues long. V was pared by 1 base and J by 2 bases, with 4 bases of the junction left unmatched. CDR1 LGHNA and CDR2 YSLEER come from the germline V gene. CDR3 region: CASSQAGTVNTGELFF. CDR3 DNA: TGCGCCAGCAGCCAAGCGGGGACAGTTAACACCGGGGAGCTGTTTTTT.

The table lists this clone with a count of one. V is TRBV11-1 and J is TRBJ2-1; 7 positions match TRBD1. V lost 5 bases, J lost 5 bases, and 6 bases stayed unmatched. This CDR3 spans 14 amino acids. Germline CDR1 reads SGHAT; CDR2 reads FQDESV (reference sequence). CDR3 loop: CASSRRQGNNEQFF. The CDR3 DNA reads as TGTGCCAGCAGCAGACGACAGGGCAACAATGAGCAGTTCTTC.

V is TRBV7-6 and J is TRBJ2-2; 7 positions match TRBD2. CDR1 SGHVS and CDR2 FNYEAQ come from the germline V gene. V was clipped by 3 bases and J by 5 bases; unmatched bases: 3. The CDR3 loop spans 14 amino acids. CDR3 residues: CASSFGGGTGELFF. The CDR3 DNA sequence: TGTGCCAGCAGCTTTGGCGGGGGTACCGGGGAGCTGTTTTTT.

About this clone itself: One end of the junction fails to match germline, which may point to a read error. This chain joins TRBV7-7 and TRBJ2-7, with D possibly being TRBD2 (5 bases). This CDR3 is built from 13 residues. The germline gives CDR1 SSHAT, CDR2 FNYEAQ (reference sequence). In nucleotides, the CDR3 is TGTGCTAGCAGCTTTGCGGGTAACTACGAGCAGTACTTC. This encodes CASSFAGNYEQYF. Together with reference TRBV7-7 and TRBJ2-7, the CDR3 gives the full variable domain: GAGVSQSPRYKVTKRGQDVTLRCDPISSHATLYWYQQALGQGPEFLTYFNYEAQPDKSGLPSDRFSAERPEGSISTLTIQRTEQRDSAMYRCASSFAGNYEQYFGPGTRLTVT.

The rearrangement joins TRBV14 to TRBJ2-7, with TRBD1 matching over 7 bases. Germline trimming cut 3 bases from V and 2 bases from J; bases unmatched to any gene: 7. This CDR3 contains 15 residues. Germline V gene sequence: CDR1 SGHDN, CDR2 FVKESK. The CDR3 loop is CASSHTGTEAYEQYF. The CDR3 coding sequence is TGTGCCAGCAGCCACACCGGGACAGAAGCCTACGAGCAGTACTTC.

This clone was found once. The chain employs TRBV6-5 and TRBJ2-1; 8 bases are shared with TRBD2. V lost 5 bases to trimming and J lost 1 base; unmatched junction nucleotides: 4. Germline V gives CDR1 MNHEY, CDR2 SVGAGI. This CDR3 has 15 residues. CDR3: CASSRTSRSYNEQFF. The DNA for the CDR3 is TGTGCCAGCAGTCGGACTAGCCGATCCTACAATGAGCAGTTCTTC.